This T cell receptor beta chain was captured in a study of blood T cell repertoires in COVID-19. Study in general: Sites across the United States, Italy and Spain contributed samples from acute and convalescent COVID-19. From T cells, B-cell-depleted T cells, or PBMCs came the material, which was cDNA or gDNA.

The V segment lost 1 base and the J segment 3 bases; nucleotides outside the gene matches: 4. The length of the CDR3 is 15 residues. The germline V gene encodes CDR1 SGHTA and CDR2 FQGNSA. In the source study's methods: From reference gene primer amplification, estimates of nucleated cell counts were derived. Some clones are missing from TCRdb's copy, which holds only in-frame ones; the method was immunoSEQ multiplex PCR. The DNA gave D and trimming, while V, J and clone size come from that table. The sample consists of about 40,000 clones, 70% to 85% of them appearing once. The rearrangement links TRBV7-2 to TRBJ2-7; the match to TRBD2 covers 9 bases. Specimen: peripheral blood. This clonotype was obtained from an older woman with acute or convalescent COVID-19. The CDR3 nucleotides are TGTGCCAGCAGCTTAGACGCGGGGGGGCACTACGAGCAGTACTTC. Translated: CASSLDAGGHYEQYF.